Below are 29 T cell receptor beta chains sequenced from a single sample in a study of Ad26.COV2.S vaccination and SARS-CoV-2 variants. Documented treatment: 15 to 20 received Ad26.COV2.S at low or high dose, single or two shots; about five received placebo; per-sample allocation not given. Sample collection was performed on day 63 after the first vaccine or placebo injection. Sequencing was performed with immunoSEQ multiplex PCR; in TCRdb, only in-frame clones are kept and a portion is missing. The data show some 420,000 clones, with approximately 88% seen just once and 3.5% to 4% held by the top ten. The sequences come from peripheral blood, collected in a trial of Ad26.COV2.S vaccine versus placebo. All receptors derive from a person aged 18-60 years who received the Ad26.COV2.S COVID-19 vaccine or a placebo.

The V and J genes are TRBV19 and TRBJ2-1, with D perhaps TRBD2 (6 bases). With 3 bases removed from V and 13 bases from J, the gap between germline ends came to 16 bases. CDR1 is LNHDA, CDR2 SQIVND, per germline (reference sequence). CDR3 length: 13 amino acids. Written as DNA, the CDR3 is TGTGCCAGTAGTATTGGGGGGTTAGAGAATCAGTTCTTC. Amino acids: CASSIGGLENQFF.

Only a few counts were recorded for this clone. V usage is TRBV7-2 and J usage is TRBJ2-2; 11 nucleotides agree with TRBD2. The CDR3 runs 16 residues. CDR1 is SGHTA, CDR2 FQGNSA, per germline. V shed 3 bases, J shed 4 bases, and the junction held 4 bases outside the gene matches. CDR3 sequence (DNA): TGTGCCAGCAGCTTTAGCGGGGGGGCGGGCACCGGGGAGCTGTTTTTT. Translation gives CASSFSGGAGTGELFF.

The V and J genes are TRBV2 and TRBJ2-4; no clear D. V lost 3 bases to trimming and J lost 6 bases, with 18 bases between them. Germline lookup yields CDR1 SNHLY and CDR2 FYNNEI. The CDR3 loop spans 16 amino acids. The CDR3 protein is CASSDTDKDWGNIQYF. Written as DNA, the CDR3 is TGTGCCAGCAGTGACACAGATAAGGATTGGGGAAACATTCAGTACTTC.

The CDR3 loop is CASSQEDARNQPQHF. The CDR3 bases are TGCGCCAGCAGCCAAGAGGACGCCCGCAATCAGCCCCAGCATTTT. The chain uses TRBV4-1 and TRBJ1-5; D gene ambiguous. CDR3 length: 15 amino acids. Germline V lookup: CDR1 MGHRA, CDR2 YSYEKL. Trimming shortened V by 0 bases and J by 2 bases, and 8 bases separated the two germline ends.

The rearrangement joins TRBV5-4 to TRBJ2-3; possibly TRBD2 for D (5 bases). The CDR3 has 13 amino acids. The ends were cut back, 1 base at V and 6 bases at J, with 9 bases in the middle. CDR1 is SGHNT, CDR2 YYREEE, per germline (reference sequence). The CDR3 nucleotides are TGTGCCAGCAGCTTGCCACCGGGGGATACGCAGTATTTT. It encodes CASSLPPGDTQYF.

The CDR3 sequence is CASSLAFGGRIVNEQFF. Written as DNA, the CDR3 is TGTGCCAGCAGCTTGGCCTTTGGCGGACGAATAGTCAATGAGCAGTTCTTC. The V gene is TRBV5-5, the J gene TRBJ2-1; D ambiguous. The V gene lost 0 bases and the J gene lost 6 bases, with 19 bases spanning the gap. Germline assignment: CDR1 SGHKS and CDR2 YYEKEE (reference sequence). CDR3 length equals 17 residues.

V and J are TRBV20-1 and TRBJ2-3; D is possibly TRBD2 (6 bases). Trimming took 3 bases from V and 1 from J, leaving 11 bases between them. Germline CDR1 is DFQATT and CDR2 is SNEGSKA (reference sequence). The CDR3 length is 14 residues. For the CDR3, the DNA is TGCAGTGCTAGTACCCCGGGGGGCACAGATACGCAGTATTTT. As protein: CSASTPGGTDTQYF.

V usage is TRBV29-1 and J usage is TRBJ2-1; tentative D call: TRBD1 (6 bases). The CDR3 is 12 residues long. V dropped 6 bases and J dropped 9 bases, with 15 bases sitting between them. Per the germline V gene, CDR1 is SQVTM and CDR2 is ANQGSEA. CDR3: CSVVTGSGEQFF. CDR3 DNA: TGCAGCGTGGTTACAGGGTCAGGTGAGCAGTTCTTC.

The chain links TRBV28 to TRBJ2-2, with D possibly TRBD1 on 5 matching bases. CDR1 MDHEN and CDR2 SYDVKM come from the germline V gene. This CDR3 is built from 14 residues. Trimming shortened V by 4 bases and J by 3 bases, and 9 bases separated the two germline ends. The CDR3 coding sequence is TGTGCCAGCAGTTCAGGGCATGACACCGGGGAGCTGTTTTTT. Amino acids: CASSSGHDTGELFF.

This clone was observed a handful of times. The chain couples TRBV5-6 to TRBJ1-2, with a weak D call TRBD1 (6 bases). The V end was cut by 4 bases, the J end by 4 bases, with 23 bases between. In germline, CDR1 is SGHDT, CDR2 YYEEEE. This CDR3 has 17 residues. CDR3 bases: TGTGCCAGCAGCAGAAAGACCCCGGGACGGGACACCTATGGCTACACCTTC. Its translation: CASSRKTPGRDTYGYTF.

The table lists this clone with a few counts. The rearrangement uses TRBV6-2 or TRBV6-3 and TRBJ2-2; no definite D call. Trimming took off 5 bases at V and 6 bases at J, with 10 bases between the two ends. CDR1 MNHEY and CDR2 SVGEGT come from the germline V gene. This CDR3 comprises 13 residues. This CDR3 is CASSDDEAGELFF. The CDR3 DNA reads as TGTGCCAGCAGTGACGACGAGGCCGGGGAGCTGTTTTTT.

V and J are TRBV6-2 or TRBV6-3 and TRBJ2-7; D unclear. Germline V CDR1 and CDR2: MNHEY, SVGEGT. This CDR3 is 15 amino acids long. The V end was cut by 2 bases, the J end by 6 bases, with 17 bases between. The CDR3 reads CASSYPAQLALEQYF. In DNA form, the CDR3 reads TGTGCCAGCAGTTACCCGGCACAGTTAGCCCTCGAGCAGTACTTC.

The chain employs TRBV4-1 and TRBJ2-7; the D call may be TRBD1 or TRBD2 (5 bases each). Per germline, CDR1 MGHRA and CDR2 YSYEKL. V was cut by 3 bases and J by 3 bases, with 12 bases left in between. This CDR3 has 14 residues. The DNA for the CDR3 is TGCGCCAGCAGCCAGGTAGGGACCGACTACGAGCAGTACTTC. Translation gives CASSQVGTDYEQYF.

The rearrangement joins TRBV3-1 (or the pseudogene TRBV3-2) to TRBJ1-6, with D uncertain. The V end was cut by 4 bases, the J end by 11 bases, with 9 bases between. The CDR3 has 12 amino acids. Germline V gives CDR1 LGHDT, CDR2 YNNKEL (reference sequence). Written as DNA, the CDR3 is TGTGCCAGCAGCCTGAACCAAACACCCCTCCACTTT. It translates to CASSLNQTPLHF.

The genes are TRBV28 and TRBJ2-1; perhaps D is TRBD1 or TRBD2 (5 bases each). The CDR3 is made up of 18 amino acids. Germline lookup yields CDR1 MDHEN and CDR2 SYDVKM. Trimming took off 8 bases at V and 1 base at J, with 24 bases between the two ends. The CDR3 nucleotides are TGTGCCAGCCTCCGGGCCCACTGGGGGTCCCAGTCCTACAATGAGCAGTTCTTC. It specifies CASLRAHWGSQSYNEQFF.

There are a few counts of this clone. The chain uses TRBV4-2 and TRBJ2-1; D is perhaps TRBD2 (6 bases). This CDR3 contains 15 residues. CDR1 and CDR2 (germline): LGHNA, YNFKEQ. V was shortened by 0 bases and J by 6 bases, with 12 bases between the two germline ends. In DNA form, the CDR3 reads TGTGCCAGCAGCCAAGATGGCGGGACGCCCAATGAGCAGTTCTTC. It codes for CASSQDGGTPNEQFF.

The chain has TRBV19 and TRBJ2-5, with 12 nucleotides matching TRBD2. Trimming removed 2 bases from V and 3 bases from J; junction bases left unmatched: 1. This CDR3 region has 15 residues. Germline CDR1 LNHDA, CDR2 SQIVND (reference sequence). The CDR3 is CASSIRTSGEETQYF. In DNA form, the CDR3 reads TGTGCCAGTAGTATAAGGACTAGCGGGGAAGAGACCCAGTACTTC.

Written as DNA, the CDR3 is TGTGCCAGCAGTGAATTGGGGGCCCATAATTCACCCCTCCACTTT. This sequence encodes CASSELGAHNSPLHF. This chain joins TRBV2 and TRBJ1-6, with D tentatively TRBD1 (6 bases). Trimming left V 2 bases short and J 5 bases short, with 10 bases between. This CDR3 is built from 15 residues. Germline assignment: CDR1 SNHLY and CDR2 FYNNEI. The full variable domain, rest sourced from reference TRBV2 and TRBJ1-6, is EPEVTQTPSHQVTQMGQEVILRCVPISNHLYFYWYRQILGQKVEFLVSFYNNEISEKSEIFDDQFSVERPDGSNFTLKIRSTKLEDSAMYFCASSELGAHNSPLHFGNGTRLTVT.

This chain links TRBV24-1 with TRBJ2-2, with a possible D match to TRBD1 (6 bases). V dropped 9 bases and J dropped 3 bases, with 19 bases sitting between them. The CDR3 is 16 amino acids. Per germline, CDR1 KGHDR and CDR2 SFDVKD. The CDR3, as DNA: TGTGCCACCGGACCAGGGGACATCAGAGACACCGGGGAGCTGTTTTTT. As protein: CATGPGDIRDTGELFF.

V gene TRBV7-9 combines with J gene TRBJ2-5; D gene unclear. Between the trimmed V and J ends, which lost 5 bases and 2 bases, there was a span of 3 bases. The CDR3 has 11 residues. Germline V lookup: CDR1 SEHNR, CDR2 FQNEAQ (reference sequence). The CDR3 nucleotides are TGTGCCAGCAGCCGTCAAGAGACCCAGTACTTC. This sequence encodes CASSRQETQYF. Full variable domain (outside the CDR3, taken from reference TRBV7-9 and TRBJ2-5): DTGVSQNPRHKITKRGQNVTFRCDPISEHNRLYWYRQTLGQGPEFLTYFQNEAQLEKSRLLSDRFSAERPKGSFSTLEIQRTEQGDSAMYLCASSRQETQYFGPGTRLLVL.

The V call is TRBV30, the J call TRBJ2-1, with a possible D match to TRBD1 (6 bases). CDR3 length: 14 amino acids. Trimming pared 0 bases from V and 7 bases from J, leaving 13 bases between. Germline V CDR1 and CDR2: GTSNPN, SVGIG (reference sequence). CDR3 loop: CAWSVQGFRNEQFF. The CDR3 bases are TGTGCCTGGAGTGTACAGGGCTTCAGGAATGAGCAGTTCTTC.

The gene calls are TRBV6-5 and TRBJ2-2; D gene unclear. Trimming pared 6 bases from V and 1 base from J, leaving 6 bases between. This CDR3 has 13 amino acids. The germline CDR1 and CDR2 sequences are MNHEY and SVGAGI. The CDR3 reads CASRLQNTGELFF. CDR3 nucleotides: TGTGCCAGCAGGCTACAGAACACCGGGGAGCTGTTTTTT.

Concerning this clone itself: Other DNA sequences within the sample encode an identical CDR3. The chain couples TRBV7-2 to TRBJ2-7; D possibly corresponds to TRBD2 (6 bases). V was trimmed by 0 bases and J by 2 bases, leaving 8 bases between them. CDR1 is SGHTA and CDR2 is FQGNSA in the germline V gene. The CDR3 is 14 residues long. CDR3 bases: TGTGCCAGCAGCTTAGCGGGGGGAACCTACGAGCAGTACTTC. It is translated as CASSLAGGTYEQYF.

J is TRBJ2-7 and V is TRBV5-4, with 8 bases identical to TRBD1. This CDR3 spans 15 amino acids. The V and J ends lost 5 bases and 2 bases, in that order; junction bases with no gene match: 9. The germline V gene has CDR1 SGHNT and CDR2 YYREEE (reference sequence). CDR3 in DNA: TGTGCCAGCAGGGGACAGGACGGCACAACCTACGAGCAGTACTTC. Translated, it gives CASRGQDGTTYEQYF.

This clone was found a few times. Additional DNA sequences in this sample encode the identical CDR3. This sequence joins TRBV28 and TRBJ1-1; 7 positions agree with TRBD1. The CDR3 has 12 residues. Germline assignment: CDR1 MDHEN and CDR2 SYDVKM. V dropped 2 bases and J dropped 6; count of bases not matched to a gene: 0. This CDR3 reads CASSLRGPEAFF. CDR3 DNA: TGTGCCAGCAGTTTAAGGGGGCCTGAAGCTTTCTTT. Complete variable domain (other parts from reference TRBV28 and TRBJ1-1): DVKVTQSSRYLVKRTGEKVFLECVQDMDHENMFWYRQDPGLGLRLIYFSYDVKMKEKGDIPEGYSVSREKKERFSLILESASTNQTSMYLCASSLRGPEAFFGQGTRLTVV.

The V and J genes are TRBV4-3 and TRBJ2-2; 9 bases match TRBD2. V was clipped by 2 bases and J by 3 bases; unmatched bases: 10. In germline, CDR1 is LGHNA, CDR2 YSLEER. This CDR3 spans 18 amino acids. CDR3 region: CASSQIRAGGPHTGELFF. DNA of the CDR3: TGCGCCAGCAGCCAAATACGGGCGGGGGGGCCCCACACCGGGGAGCTGTTTTTT.

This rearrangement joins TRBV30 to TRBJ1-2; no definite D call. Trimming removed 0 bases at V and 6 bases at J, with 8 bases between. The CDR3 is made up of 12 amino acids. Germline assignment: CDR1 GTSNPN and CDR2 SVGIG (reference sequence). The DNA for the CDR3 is TGTGCCTGGAGTGTAGGCGAGCATGGCTACACCTTC. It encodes CAWSVGEHGYTF.

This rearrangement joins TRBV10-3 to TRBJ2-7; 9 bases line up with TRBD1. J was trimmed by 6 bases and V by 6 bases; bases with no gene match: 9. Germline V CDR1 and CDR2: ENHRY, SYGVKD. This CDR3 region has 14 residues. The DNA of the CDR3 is TGTGCCATCAGAGGGGGACAGGGTGATCGCGAGCAGTACTTC. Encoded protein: CAIRGGQGDREQYF.

This chain's CDR3 is CASSPTGPASHEQYF. The CDR3 DNA reads as TGTGCCAGTAGCCCGACTGGACCGGCAAGCCACGAGCAGTACTTC. The V and J genes are TRBV19 and TRBJ2-7; D remains unclear. The CDR3 length is 15 residues. Per germline, CDR1 LNHDA and CDR2 SQIVND (reference sequence). Trimming pared 6 bases from V and 5 bases from J, leaving 20 bases between.